Listed below are T cell receptor beta chains from one sample, sequenced in a study of blood T cell repertoires in COVID-19. Data came from immunoSEQ multiplex PCR; TCRdb stores just in-frame clones and leaves some out. The sample records more than 30,000 clones, 75% to 85% being singletons. Material for sequencing was peripheral blood. These receptors came from a woman in her seventies with acute or convalescent COVID-19. CDR3s include the opening cysteine and the closing phenylalanine or tryptophan. A D gene is named only where the DNA matches it firmly. The size entry is marked missing in some rows and otherwise reads once, few, many or a size class.

TRBD2	TRBV7-9	TRBJ2-7	NA	TGTGCCAGCAGCTATATTGGGGCTAGCGGGAGAAACGAGCAGTACTTC	CASSYIGASGRNEQYF
TRBD1	TRBV6-1	TRBJ2-5	NA	TGTGCCAGCAGTGCCCAAACCGGGACAGGGTTTGGGGAGACCCAGTACTTC	CASSAQTGTGFGETQYF
TRBD1	TRBV7-9	TRBJ1-6	few	TGTGCCAGCAGCGCACGACAGGGTGACTCACCCCTCCACTTT	CASSARQGDSPLHF
TRBD2	TRBV7-9	TRBJ2-1	NA	TGTGCCAGCAGCTTAGATACCGGGCTAGCGGGAGAAGAGCAGTTCTTC	CASSLDTGLAGEEQFF
NA	TRBV2	TRBJ2-2	NA	TGTGCCAGCTCTGGCCCGAACACCGGGGAGCTGTTTTTT	CASSGPNTGELFF
NA	TRBV7-9	TRBJ1-4	NA	TGTGCCAGCAGCCCGCCGGGCGAGGGACTGTTTTTT	CASSPPGEGLFF
TRBD1	TRBV5-1	TRBJ2-3	NA	TGCGCCAGCAGCTTGGCCGAGGGGGCGAGCACAGATACGCAGTATTTT	CASSLAEGASTDTQYF
NA	TRBV28	TRBJ1-5	few	TGTGCCAGCAGTTTTACAGTTAATCAGCCCCAGCATTTT	CASSFTVNQPQHF
TRBD1	TRBV7-2	TRBJ2-2	NA	TGTGCCAGCAGCGTAACGGGACAGGGGGCGGTGGAGCTGTTTTTT	CASSVTGQGAVELFF
NA	TRBV2	TRBJ2-7	NA	TGTGCCAGCAGTGGGACAGTAAGCTCCTACGAGCAGTACTTC	CASSGTVSSYEQYF
NA	TRBV19	TRBJ1-4	few	TGTGCCTCATGGGCCCCCTCAACTAATGAAAAACTGTTTTTT	CASWAPSTNEKLFF
NA	TRBV5-1	TRBJ1-2	NA	TGCGCCAGCAGCCTTGACAGGAGCCCTAACTATGGCTACACCTTC	CASSLDRSPNYGYTF
NA	TRBV3-1/TRBV3-2	TRBJ1-2	NA	TGTGCCAGCAGCCAAGAGGGAGGTCTCTCAGCCGGCTACACCTTC	CASSQEGGLSAGYTF
TRBD1	TRBV7-2	TRBJ2-7	NA	TGTGCCAGCAGCAAATCGACAGGGGGCTACGAGCAGTACTTC	CASSKSTGGYEQYF
TRBD1	TRBV25-1	TRBJ1-1	NA	TGTGCCAGCACGTTGACAGGGGGGAGCACTGAAGCTTTCTTT	CASTLTGGSTEAFF
NA	TRBV19	TRBJ1-5	NA	TGTGCCAGTAGTGCGGGGACCCAGCATTTT	CASSAGTQHF
NA	TRBV6-5	TRBJ1-1	NA	TGTGCCAGCAGTTATGATTCGGTAGCGAACACTGAAGCTTTCTTT	CASSYDSVANTEAFF
NA	TRBV15	TRBJ2-1	NA	TGTGCCACCGGAACGGGGAACTACAATGAGCAGTTCTTC	CATGTGNYNEQFF
TRBD1	TRBV6-1	TRBJ1-5	NA	TGTGCCAGCAGTGATAGGGACAGGGTATATCAGCCCCAGCATTTT	CASSDRDRVYQPQHF
TRBD1	TRBV3-1/TRBV3-2	TRBJ1-2	NA	TGTGCCAGCAGCCAAGTAGGGGGCAGCGGCAGTGGCTACACCTTC	CASSQVGGSGSGYTF
NA	TRBV10-3	TRBJ2-1	NA	TGTGCCATCAGTGCCCTTGGTAGCGGAGCTACCTACAATGAGCAGTTCTTC	CAISALGSGATYNEQFF
NA	TRBV3-1/TRBV3-2	TRBJ2-2	few	TGTGCCAGCAGCCCCGCTTCCGGGAGTAACGCCGGGGAGCTGTTTTTT	CASSPASGSNAGELFF
TRBD1	TRBV29-1	TRBJ2-1	NA	TGCAGCGTCGTCCGCGGGACAGGATACAATGAGCAGTTCTTC	CSVVRGTGYNEQFF
TRBD2	TRBV2	TRBJ2-7	NA	TGTGCCAGCAGTGGGACTAGCGGGAGTTACGAGCAGTACTTC	CASSGTSGSYEQYF
NA	TRBV3-1/TRBV3-2	TRBJ2-7	NA	TGTGCCAGCAGCCAAGAAACGAGGGAGCAGTACTTC	CASSQETREQYF
TRBD2	TRBV10-3	TRBJ2-1	NA	TGTGCCATTCGACTAGCGGGGGGGAATGAGCAGTTCTTC	CAIRLAGGNEQFF
TRBD2	TRBV6-5	TRBJ2-7	NA	TGTGCCAGCAGTTTAAGCGCAGCGGGACGAACCTACGAGCAGTACTTC	CASSLSAAGRTYEQYF
TRBD1	TRBV10-3	TRBJ1-2	NA	TGTGCCACCCAGGGGGGAGCTAACTATGGCTACACCTTC	CATQGGANYGYTF
TRBD2	TRBV18	TRBJ2-3	NA	TGTGCCAGCTCACCACCGGGGCGGGGGGGCACAGATACGCAGTATTTT	CASSPPGRGGTDTQYF
TRBD1	TRBV5-4	TRBJ2-7	few	TGTGCCAGCAGTCCCGGAGGACAGGGTGGGAACTCCTACGAGCAGTACTTC	CASSPGGQGGNSYEQYF
NA	TRBV6-5	TRBJ2-7	NA	TGTGCCAGCAGTCCTGATCAGGTAGCCTACGAGCAGTACTTC	CASSPDQVAYEQYF
NA	TRBV5-6	TRBJ1-5	few	TGTGCCAGCAGCTGGGGCATCAATCAGCCCCAGCATTTT	CASSWGINQPQHF
NA	TRBV3-1/TRBV3-2	TRBJ1-4	few	TGTGCCAGCAGCCATACAACAACTCCCAGGGTGAATGAAAAACTGTTTTTT	CASSHTTTPRVNEKLFF
NA	TRBV9	TRBJ1-1	once	TGTGCCAGCAGCCCGGGTCCGGGGATCACTGAAGCTTTCTTT	CASSPGPGITEAFF
NA	TRBV6-1	TRBJ2-5	NA	TGTGCCAGCAGTGAATCCCGCACAGGATCTAAAGAGACCCAGTACTTC	CASSESRTGSKETQYF
TRBD2	TRBV28	TRBJ2-1	NA	TGTGCCAGCAGTTTCGTGGGACTAGCGGGAGTAGGAGGCGCCAATGAGCAGTTCTTC	CASSFVGLAGVGGANEQFF
NA	TRBV6-5	TRBJ2-2	NA	TGTGCCAGCATCGAGGGGGTTTTTGAAGGGGAGCTGTTTTTT	CASIEGVFEGELFF
TRBD2	TRBV19	TRBJ2-1	once	TGTGCCACCACCGTGGGTGTCCTAGCGGGTAATGAGCAGTTCTTC	CATTVGVLAGNEQFF
NA	TRBV19	TRBJ2-6	NA	TGTGCCAGTAGTATCCCCCAGGGCTCTGGGGCCAACGTCCTGACTTTC	CASSIPQGSGANVLTF
TRBD1	TRBV9	TRBJ2-5	NA	TGTGCCAGCAGCGCTCTAGCCGGGACAGGGGAACAGACCCAGTACTTC	CASSALAGTGEQTQYF
TRBD1	TRBV29-1	TRBJ2-1	NA	TGCAGCGGTGCCGGGACAGGGGAAATTGATGAGCAGTTCTTC	CSGAGTGEIDEQFF
NA	TRBV27	TRBJ1-6	NA	TGTGCCAGCAAACCACACTCCGGAGGAGGGAATTCACCCCTCCACTTT	CASKPHSGGGNSPLHF
TRBD1	TRBV27	TRBJ1-1	NA	TGTGCCAGCCGTAGGGGGCACACTGAAGCTTTCTTT	CASRRGHTEAFF
NA	TRBV7-7	TRBJ1-4	once	TGTGCTAGCAGCTCCGACCCGGGGGGGCGGGTTGCGAGGGGTGAAAAACTGTTTTTT	CASSSDPGGRVARGEKLFF
TRBD1	TRBV6-1	TRBJ1-1	NA	TGTGCCAGCAGTGAAGGGGGCAGGGGGCGCGTGAACACTGAAGCTTTCTTT	CASSEGGRGRVNTEAFF
TRBD2	TRBV6-2/TRBV6-3	TRBJ2-5	NA	TGTGCCAGCAGTCAATGGGCTAGCGGGGGCTCCCCCCAAGAGACCCAGTACTTC	CASSQWASGGSPQETQYF
TRBD1	TRBV6-2/TRBV6-3	TRBJ2-5	NA	TGTGCCAGCAGTTACTCACCTCTGACAGGGGGCGTCGAGAAGACCCAGTACTTC	CASSYSPLTGGVEKTQYF
TRBD1	TRBV6-2/TRBV6-3	TRBJ2-7	NA	TGTGCCAGCAGTTACTCGGGGGACAGCTCCTACGAGCAGTACTTC	CASSYSGDSSYEQYF
TRBD1	TRBV28	TRBJ1-6	once	TGTGCCAGCAGTTTACCCTCGGGACAGAAGAATTCACCCCTCCACTTT	CASSLPSGQKNSPLHF
TRBD1	TRBV10-3	TRBJ2-7	once	TGTGCCATCAGTGAGCTGGACAGGGGGCGCAACGAGCAGTACTTC	CAISELDRGRNEQYF
NA	TRBV20-1	TRBJ2-7	NA	TGCAGTGCTAGTGTTTCGGGGACTCGACCATCCTACGAGCAGTACTTC	CSASVSGTRPSYEQYF
NA	TRBV3-1/TRBV3-2	TRBJ1-2	NA	TGTGCCAGCAGCCTCCCCGGGGCAGGGAGGTTCTATGGCTACACCTTC	CASSLPGAGRFYGYTF
TRBD2	TRBV3-1/TRBV3-2	TRBJ2-7	NA	TGTGCCAGCAGCCAACATCCGGGACTAGCATCCTACGAGCAGTACTTC	CASSQHPGLASYEQYF
NA	TRBV23-1	TRBJ1-2	NA	TGCGCCAGCAGAATGGGGGAGGGAACGGGAAACTATGGCTACACCTTC	CASRMGEGTGNYGYTF
NA	TRBV10-3	TRBJ2-3	once	TGTGCCATCAGCCCTATTGGTAGCGGTGGCCCAGATACGCAGTATTTT	CAISPIGSGGPDTQYF
TRBD2	TRBV20-1	TRBJ2-1	few	TGCAGTGCTAGTGCCGGGGCTAGCGGGAGTTTAAATGAGCAGTTCTTC	CSASAGASGSLNEQFF